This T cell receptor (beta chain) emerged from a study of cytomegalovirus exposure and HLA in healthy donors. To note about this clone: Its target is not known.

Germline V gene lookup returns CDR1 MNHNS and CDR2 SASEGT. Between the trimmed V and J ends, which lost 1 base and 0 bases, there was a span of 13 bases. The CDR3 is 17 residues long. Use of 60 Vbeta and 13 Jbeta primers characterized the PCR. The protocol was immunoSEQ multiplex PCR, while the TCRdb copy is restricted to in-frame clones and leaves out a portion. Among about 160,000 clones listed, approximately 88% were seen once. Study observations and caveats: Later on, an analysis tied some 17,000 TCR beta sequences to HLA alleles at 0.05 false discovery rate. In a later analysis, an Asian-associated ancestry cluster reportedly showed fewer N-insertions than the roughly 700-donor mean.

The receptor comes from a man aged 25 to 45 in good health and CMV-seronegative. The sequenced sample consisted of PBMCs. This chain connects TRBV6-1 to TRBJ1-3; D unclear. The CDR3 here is CASSEVAGSLSGNTIYF. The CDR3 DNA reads TGTGCCAGCAGTGAAGTGGCAGGAAGTCTCTCTGGAAACACCATATATTTT.